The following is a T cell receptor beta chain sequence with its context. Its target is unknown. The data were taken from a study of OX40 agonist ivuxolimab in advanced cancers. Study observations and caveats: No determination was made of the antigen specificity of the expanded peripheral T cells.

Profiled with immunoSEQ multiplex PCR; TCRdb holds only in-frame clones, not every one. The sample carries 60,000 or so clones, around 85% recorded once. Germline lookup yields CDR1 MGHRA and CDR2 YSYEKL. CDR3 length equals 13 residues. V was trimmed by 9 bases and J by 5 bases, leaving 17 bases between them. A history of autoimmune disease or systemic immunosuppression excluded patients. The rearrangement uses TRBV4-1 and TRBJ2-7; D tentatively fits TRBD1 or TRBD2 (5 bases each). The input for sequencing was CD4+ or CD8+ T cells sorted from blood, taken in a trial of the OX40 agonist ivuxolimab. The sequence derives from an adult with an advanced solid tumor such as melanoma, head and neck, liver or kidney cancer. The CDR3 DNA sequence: TGCGCCAGTCGGACCCGCCTGGGGGACGAGCAGTACTTC. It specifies CASRTRLGDEQYF.